The source of this T cell receptor (beta chain) is a study of CD8+ T cells in alopecia areata. General observations from the study: Mouse data revealed clearer TCR sharing than patient data did, a gap possibly tied to HLA.

This clone came up a few times. Its antigen remains unidentified. The length of the CDR3 is 14 residues. Germline assignment: CDR1 ENHRY and CDR2 SYGVKD. Losses at the gene ends were 4 bases for V and 0 bases for J; bases not matched to a gene: 1. Extracted from the samples, RNA was reverse transcribed into cDNA to serve as the sequencing template. Sequencing used immunoSEQ multiplex PCR; TCRdb keeps in-frame clones, though not all of them. This table has 110,000 to 150,000 clones, about 60% appearing once. The chain links TRBV10-3 to TRBJ2-5, with TRBD1 identical over 8 bases. The sequence was collected from a human donor with alopecia areata. This sample comprised CD4+ T cells sorted from blood, obtained at week 0. CDR3 protein: CAISGTGYQETQYF. The CDR3 bases are TGTGCCATCAGTGGGACAGGGTACCAAGAGACCCAGTACTTC.